Sequencing of this T cell receptor beta chain was carried out in a study of shared clonotypes between healthy human individuals. Measured with immunoSEQ multiplex PCR; TCRdb has only the in-frame clones, and not every one. The sample lists a few hundred thousand clones; roughly 85% were seen once. Germline assignment: CDR1 MDHEN and CDR2 SYDVKM. V was pared by 3 bases and J by 4 bases, with 3 bases between. This CDR3 is built from 11 residues. The specimen was PBMCs. The V gene is TRBV28, the J gene TRBJ1-1, with D unresolved. This TCR was sampled from a woman aged 40 to 49 in good health. Some clones in this sample may be carry-over from other donors' samples. The CDR3 is CASSFFTEAFF. CDR3 coding DNA: TGTGCCAGCAGTTTCTTCACTGAAGCTTTCTTT. The full variable domain, in which reference TRBV28 and TRBJ1-1 provide the parts outside the CDR3, is DVKVTQSSRYLVKRTGEKVFLECVQDMDHENMFWYRQDPGLGLRLIYFSYDVKMKEKGDIPEGYSVSREKKERFSLILESASTNQTSMYLCASSFFTEAFFGQGTRLTVV.